The clone carrying this T cell receptor beta chain was seen repeatedly, ten times or more. These data come from a study of blood T cell repertoires in COVID-19. Across the whole study: From T cells, B-cell-depleted T cells, or PBMCs came the material, which was cDNA or gDNA.

CDR3 length equals 16 residues. V gave up 1 base and J gave up 5 bases, with 13 bases separating them. CDR1 is KGHDR and CDR2 is SFDVKD in the germline V gene. In the authors' methods: Amplifying reference gene primers gave estimates of nucleated cell counts. Sequencing was performed with immunoSEQ multiplex PCR; in TCRdb, only in-frame clones are kept and a portion is missing. The V and J calls and clone size come from that table; D and trimming were worked out from the DNA. The sample includes about 250,000 clones, around 88% seen only once; the top ten take roughly 9.4%. Sample: peripheral blood. This receptor was obtained from a middle-aged man with active or convalescent COVID-19. The chain has TRBV24-1 and TRBJ2-2, with D uncertain. In DNA, the CDR3 is TGTGCCACCAGTGATTTTAGAGGTCTGGGTACCGGGGAGCTGTTTTTT. Encoded protein: CATSDFRGLGTGELFF.